Below, one T cell receptor beta chain is given with its context. These data come from a study of blood T cell repertoires in COVID-19. Looking at the study overall: Some COVID-19 samples were acute and others convalescent; all came from the United States, Italy and Spain. Sample material is recorded as cDNA or gDNA derived from T cells, B-cell-depleted T cells, or PBMCs.

Authors' processing steps: Reference gene primer amplification in the assay estimated nucleated cell counts. TCRdb keeps only in-frame clones here, not all; method: immunoSEQ multiplex PCR. V and J calls plus clone size are reproduced from that table; the DNA served to infer D and trimming. Of about 190,000 clones listed, around 85% are singletons. The sequencing sample was made of peripheral blood. This TCR came from a woman between 50 and 59 years old with acute or convalescent COVID-19.

CDR3 residues: CAISDPLQGTQYF. In DNA, the CDR3 is TGTGCCATCAGTGACCCTCTACAGGGGACGCAGTATTTT. The rearrangement uses TRBV10-3 and TRBJ2-3; 7 nucleotides align to TRBD1. J was trimmed by 9 bases and V by 3 bases; bases with no gene match: 6. CDR3 length: 13 residues. Looked up from germline, CDR1 is ENHRY and CDR2 is SYGVKD.